One sample yielded the 18 T cell receptor beta chains listed below, sequenced in a study of T cell responses to AZD1222 COVID-19 vaccine. Sequencing used immunoSEQ multiplex PCR; TCRdb keeps in-frame clones, though not all of them. The repertoire holds 150,000 to 200,000 clones, with 85% to 95% as singletons. The sequences come from peripheral blood, collected on day 0 of AZD1222 vaccination. The receptors were sampled from an adult in good health.

The J gene is TRBJ2-3, the V gene TRBV6-5; TRBD2 matches 9 bases. Trimming removed 1 base from V and 4 bases from J; junction bases left unmatched: 6. The germline CDR1 and CDR2 sequences are MNHEY and SVGAGI. CDR3 length: 16 residues. The CDR3 region has the DNA TGTGCCAGCAGTTACTACGGCGGGGGGGCCCCAGATACGCAGTATTTT. Protein: CASSYYGGGAPDTQYF.

The chain joins TRBV6-1 to TRBJ1-5; no definite D call. CDR1 is MNHNS and CDR2 is SASEGT in the germline V gene. Trimming removed 1 base at V and 7 bases at J, with 14 bases between. The CDR3 length is 15 residues. CDR3 loop: CASSEDEGIGQPQHF. The DNA for the CDR3 is TGTGCCAGCAGTGAAGATGAGGGAATCGGACAGCCCCAGCATTTT.

The V gene is TRBV3-1 (or the pseudogene TRBV3-2), the J gene TRBJ1-1; tentative D call: TRBD1 (5 bases). Germline V gene data show CDR1 as LGHDT and CDR2 as YNNKEL (reference sequence). Trimming cost V 0 bases and J 6 bases, with 14 bases left between them. This CDR3 comprises 15 residues. The chain's CDR3 is CASSQDHVQVPEAFF. The CDR3 DNA is TGTGCCAGCAGCCAAGATCACGTACAGGTCCCTGAAGCTTTCTTT.

The chain links TRBV6-5 to TRBJ1-5; D possibly corresponds to TRBD1 (6 bases). The CDR3 consists of 14 residues. V dropped 6 bases and J dropped 4 bases, with 13 bases sitting between them. The V gene's germline CDR1 is MNHEY and CDR2 SVGAGI. The CDR3 coding sequence is TGTGCCAGCAGGCAGGGGTGGGAGAATCAGCCCCAGCATTTT. Residues: CASRQGWENQPQHF.

The chain recombines TRBV5-6 with TRBJ1-1; D is perhaps TRBD1 (6 bases). CDR1 and CDR2 (germline): SGHDT, YYEEEE. V lost 3 bases and J lost 9, with 12 bases in between. The CDR3 runs to 12 residues. The chain's CDR3 is CASSSGGLQAFF. The DNA of the CDR3 is TGTGCCAGCAGCTCGGGGGGGCTACAAGCTTTCTTT.

The chain uses TRBV5-8 and TRBJ2-2, with D hard to call. CDR1 and CDR2 from the germline V gene are SGHTS and YDEGEE. The CDR3 covers 13 residues. Trimming cost V 4 bases and J 7 bases, with 11 bases left between them. The CDR3 loop is CASSGPRIGELFF. Written as DNA, the CDR3 is TGTGCCAGCAGCGGGCCCCGAATCGGGGAGCTGTTTTTT.

The gene calls are TRBV7-9 and TRBJ2-3; no clear D. CDR1 and CDR2 (germline): SEHNR, FQNEAQ (reference sequence). This CDR3 spans 14 amino acids. V dropped 0 bases and J dropped 2 bases, with 6 bases sitting between them. The CDR3 spells CASSLAQHTDTQYF. The CDR3 nucleotides read TGTGCCAGCAGCTTAGCCCAGCACACAGATACGCAGTATTTT.

The chain recombines TRBV10-2 with TRBJ2-2, with TRBD1 identical over 9 bases. CDR3 length: 16 residues. V dropped 4 bases and J dropped 6; count of bases not matched to a gene: 9. Germline V gene data show CDR1 as WSHSY and CDR2 as SAAADI. In nucleotides, the CDR3 is TGCGCCAGCAGTGCGCGAACCGGGACAGGGCCCGGGGAGCTGTTTTTT. This gives the protein CASSARTGTGPGELFF.

J is TRBJ1-4 and V is TRBV18; the D is unclear. This CDR3 spans 16 amino acids. Deletions cut 4 bases from V and 7 bases from J, with 19 bases between. CDR1 KGHSH and CDR2 LQKENI come from the germline V gene. CDR3 amino acids: CASSLPNPGSREKLFF. CDR3 bases: TGTGCCAGCTCACTCCCAAATCCGGGCTCGCGTGAAAAACTGTTTTTT. Full variable domain (missing parts from reference TRBV18 and TRBJ1-4): NAGVMQNPRHLVRRRGQEARLRCSPMKGHSHVYWYRQLPEEGLKFMVYLQKENIIDESGMPKERFSAEFPKEGPSILRIQQVVRGDSAAYFCASSLPNPGSREKLFFGSGTQLSVL.

CDR3 nucleotides: TGTGCCAGCCGCGGCGCCAGCTTGAACACTGAAGCTTTCTTT. Its translation is CASRGASLNTEAFF. V is TRBV28 and J is TRBJ1-1, with D unclear. The V end lost 8 bases, the J end lost 0 bases, and 13 bases lay between the germline ends. From germline, CDR1 is MDHEN and CDR2 SYDVKM. The CDR3 sequence is 14 residues long.

The chain recombines TRBV3-1 (or the pseudogene TRBV3-2) with TRBJ2-3, with D perhaps TRBD1 (5 bases). CDR1 and CDR2 (germline): LGHDT, YNNKEL (reference sequence). Trimming removed 2 bases at V and 1 base at J, with 13 bases between. The CDR3 sequence is 16 residues long. For the CDR3, the DNA is TGTGCCAGCAGCCAATTTTGCCAGGGCGGCACAGATACGCAGTATTTT. Amino acid sequence: CASSQFCQGGTDTQYF.

As DNA, the CDR3 is TGTGCCAGCTCTCTTGGGTATGAGCAGTTCTTC. Protein product: CASSLGYEQFF. The genes are TRBV28 and TRBJ2-1; D is ambiguous. Trimming pared 8 bases from V and 8 bases from J, leaving 10 bases between. This CDR3 is 11 amino acids long. Germline CDR1 is MDHEN and CDR2 is SYDVKM. The full variable domain, rest sourced from reference TRBV28 and TRBJ2-1, is DVKVTQSSRYLVKRTGEKVFLECVQDMDHENMFWYRQDPGLGLRLIYFSYDVKMKEKGDIPEGYSVSREKKERFSLILESASTNQTSMYLCASSLGYEQFFGPGTRLTVL.

V and J are TRBV2 and TRBJ2-1; D not resolved. Germline CDR1 SNHLY, CDR2 FYNNEI. The CDR3 is 13 residues long. V was shortened by 8 bases and J by 2 bases, with 10 bases between the two germline ends. For the CDR3, the DNA is TGTGCCAGCCGAGACTCCCCCTACAATGAGCAGTTCTTC. Its protein is CASRDSPYNEQFF.

This sequence joins TRBV28 and TRBJ1-5, with 9 bases fitting TRBD1. There are 11 residues in the CDR3. Per germline, CDR1 MDHEN and CDR2 SYDVKM. V shed 5 bases and J 15 bases; nucleotides not matched to a gene: 5. CDR3 sequence: CASSTRDRVHF. In DNA, the CDR3 is TGTGCCAGCAGTACGCGGGACAGGGTGCATTTT.

This chain uses TRBV7-9 with TRBJ1-4; D gene unclear. Trimming took 4 bases from V and 8 from J, leaving 11 bases between them. CDR3 length equals 13 residues. The germline V gene encodes CDR1 SEHNR and CDR2 FQNEAQ (reference sequence). CDR3: CASSSERGEKLFF. Written as DNA, the CDR3 is TGTGCCAGCAGCTCCGAGCGAGGCGAAAAACTGTTTTTT.

This clone was seen only a few times. The genes are TRBV5-4 and TRBJ2-1; tentative D call: TRBD1 (5 bases). This CDR3 has 14 amino acids. V lost 0 bases to trimming and J lost 10 bases, with 14 bases between them. The germline gives CDR1 SGHNT, CDR2 YYREEE (reference sequence). CDR3 sequence (DNA): TGTGCCAGCAGCTTGGATCAGGGAATTGGGGAGCAGTTCTTC. This gives the protein CASSLDQGIGEQFF.

This chain uses TRBV18 with TRBJ1-5, with no clear D. Germline V CDR1 and CDR2: KGHSH, LQKENI. There are 15 residues in the CDR3. Trimming stripped 3 bases from V and 0 bases from J, with 9 bases between. The CDR3 protein is CASSPSVDSNQPQHF. CDR3 bases: TGTGCCAGCTCACCGAGTGTCGATAGCAATCAGCCCCAGCATTTT.

The chain combines TRBV24-1 with TRBJ2-3; a weak D match, TRBD2 (5 bases). V was shortened by 4 bases and J by 2 bases, with 15 bases between the two germline ends. CDR3 size: 16 residues. In germline, CDR1 is KGHDR, CDR2 SFDVKD. The CDR3 region has the DNA TGTGCCACCAGTGACCAGAGTAGCGAACACACAGATACGCAGTATTTT. It codes for CATSDQSSEHTDTQYF.